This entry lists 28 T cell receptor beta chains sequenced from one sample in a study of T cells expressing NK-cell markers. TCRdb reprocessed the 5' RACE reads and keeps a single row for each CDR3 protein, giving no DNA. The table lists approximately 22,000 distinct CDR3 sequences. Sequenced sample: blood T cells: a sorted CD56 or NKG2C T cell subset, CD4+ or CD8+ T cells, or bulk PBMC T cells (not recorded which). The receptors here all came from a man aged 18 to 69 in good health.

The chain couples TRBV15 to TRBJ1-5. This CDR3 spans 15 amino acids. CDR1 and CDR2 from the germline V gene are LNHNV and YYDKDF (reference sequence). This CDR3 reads CATSRGKGSNQPQHF.

Here the CDR3 reads CASSLEIRDNEQFF. The chain links TRBV5-4 to TRBJ2-1; TCRdb names TRBD1, which stays unverified in the absence of DNA. Germline V gene sequence: CDR1 SGHNT, CDR2 YYREEE (reference sequence). The CDR3 is made up of 14 amino acids.

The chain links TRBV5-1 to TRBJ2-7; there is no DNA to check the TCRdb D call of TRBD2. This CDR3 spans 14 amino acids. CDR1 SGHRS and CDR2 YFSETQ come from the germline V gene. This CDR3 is CASSLGTDFHEQYF.

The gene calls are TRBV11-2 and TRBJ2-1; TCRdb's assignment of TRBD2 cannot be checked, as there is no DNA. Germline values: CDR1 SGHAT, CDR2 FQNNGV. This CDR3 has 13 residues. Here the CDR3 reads CASSFSGRGEQFF.

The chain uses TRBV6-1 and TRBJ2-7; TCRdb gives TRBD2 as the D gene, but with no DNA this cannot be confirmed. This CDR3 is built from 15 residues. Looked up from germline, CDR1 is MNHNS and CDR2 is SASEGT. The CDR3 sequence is CASSERQGGGSEQYF.

The CDR3 reads CARSPRLGLAGGPGYEQYF. The V and J genes are TRBV5-3 and TRBJ2-7; the D call of TRBD2 rests on TCRdb alone, since no DNA is present to check it. TRBV5-3 has ORF status, its function being uncertain. CDR3 size: 19 residues.

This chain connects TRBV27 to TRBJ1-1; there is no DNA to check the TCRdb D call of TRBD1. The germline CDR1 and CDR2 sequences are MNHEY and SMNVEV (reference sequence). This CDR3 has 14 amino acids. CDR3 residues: CASSLSGADTEAFF.

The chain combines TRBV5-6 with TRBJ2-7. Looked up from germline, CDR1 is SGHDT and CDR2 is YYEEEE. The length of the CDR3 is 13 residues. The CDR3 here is CASSLSVAYEQYF.

The CDR3 reads CASSPPSRGEKLFF. The rearrangement links TRBV18 to TRBJ1-4. Looked up from germline, CDR1 is KGHSH and CDR2 is LQKENI. The CDR3 is made up of 14 amino acids.

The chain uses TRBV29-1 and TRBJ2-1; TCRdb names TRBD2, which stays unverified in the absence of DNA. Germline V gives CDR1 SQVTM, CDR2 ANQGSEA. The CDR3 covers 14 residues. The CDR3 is CSVSTQRGYNEQFF.

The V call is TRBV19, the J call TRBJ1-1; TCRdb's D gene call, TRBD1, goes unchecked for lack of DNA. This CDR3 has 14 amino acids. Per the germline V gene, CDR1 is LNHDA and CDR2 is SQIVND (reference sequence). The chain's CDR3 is CASRGQGARTEAFF.

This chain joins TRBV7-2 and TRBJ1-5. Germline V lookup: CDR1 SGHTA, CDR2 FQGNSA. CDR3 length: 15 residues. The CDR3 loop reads CASSLENGYNQPQHF.

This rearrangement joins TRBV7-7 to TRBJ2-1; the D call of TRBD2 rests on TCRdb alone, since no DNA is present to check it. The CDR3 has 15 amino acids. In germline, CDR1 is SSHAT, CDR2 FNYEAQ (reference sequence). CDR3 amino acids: CASSLEPSGGYEQFF.

This chain's CDR3 is CSARDSYRGAFF. This sequence joins TRBV20-1 and TRBJ1-1; TCRdb indicates TRBD1, and absent DNA this call remains unverified. Germline assignment: CDR1 DFQATT and CDR2 SNEGSKA (reference sequence). The CDR3 contains 12 residues.

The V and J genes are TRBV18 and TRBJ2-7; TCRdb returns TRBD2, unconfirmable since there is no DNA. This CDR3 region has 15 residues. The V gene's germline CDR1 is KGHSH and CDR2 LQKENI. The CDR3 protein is CASSPTQAGTYEQYF.

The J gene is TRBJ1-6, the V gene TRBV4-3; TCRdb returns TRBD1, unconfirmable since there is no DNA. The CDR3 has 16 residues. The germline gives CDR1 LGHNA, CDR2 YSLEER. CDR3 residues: CASSLGQGGNNSPLHF.

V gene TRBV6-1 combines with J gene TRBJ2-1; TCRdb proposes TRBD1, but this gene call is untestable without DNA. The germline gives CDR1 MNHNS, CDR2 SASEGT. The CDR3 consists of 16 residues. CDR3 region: CASRQRSGSVYNEQFF.

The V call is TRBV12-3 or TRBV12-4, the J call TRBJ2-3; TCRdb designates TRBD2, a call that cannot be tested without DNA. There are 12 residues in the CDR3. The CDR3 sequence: CASSLGDDTQYF.

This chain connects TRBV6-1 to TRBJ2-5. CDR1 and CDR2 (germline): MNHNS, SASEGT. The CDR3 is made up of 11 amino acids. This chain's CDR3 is CASSEATTQYF.

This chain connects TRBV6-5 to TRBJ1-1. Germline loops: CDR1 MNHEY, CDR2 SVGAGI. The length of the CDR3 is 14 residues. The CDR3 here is CASSYSVKNTEAFF.

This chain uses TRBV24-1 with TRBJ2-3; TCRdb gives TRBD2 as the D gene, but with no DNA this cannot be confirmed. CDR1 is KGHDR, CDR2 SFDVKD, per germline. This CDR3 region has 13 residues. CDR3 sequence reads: CATSGGSTDTQYF.

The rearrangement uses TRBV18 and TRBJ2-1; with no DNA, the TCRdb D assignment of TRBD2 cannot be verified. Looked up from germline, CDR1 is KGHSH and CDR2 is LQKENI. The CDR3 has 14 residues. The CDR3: CASSTGTSGGEQFF.

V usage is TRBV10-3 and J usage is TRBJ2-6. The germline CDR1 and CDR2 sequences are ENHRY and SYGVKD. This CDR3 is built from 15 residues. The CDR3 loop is CAISESAQGANVLTF.

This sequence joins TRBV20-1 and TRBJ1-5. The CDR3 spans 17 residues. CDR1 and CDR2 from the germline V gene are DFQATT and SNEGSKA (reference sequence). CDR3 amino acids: CSALVAGSWLSNQPQHF.

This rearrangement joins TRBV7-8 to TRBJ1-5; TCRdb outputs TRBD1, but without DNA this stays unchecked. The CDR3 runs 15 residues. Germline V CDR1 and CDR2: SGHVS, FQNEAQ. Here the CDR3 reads CASSTDRVSNQPQHF.

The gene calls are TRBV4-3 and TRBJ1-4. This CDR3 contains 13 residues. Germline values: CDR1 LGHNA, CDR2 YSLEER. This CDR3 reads CASSQQHNEKLFF.

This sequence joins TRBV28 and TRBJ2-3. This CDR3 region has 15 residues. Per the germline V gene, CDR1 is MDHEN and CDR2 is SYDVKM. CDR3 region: CATIFQHPSTDTQYF.

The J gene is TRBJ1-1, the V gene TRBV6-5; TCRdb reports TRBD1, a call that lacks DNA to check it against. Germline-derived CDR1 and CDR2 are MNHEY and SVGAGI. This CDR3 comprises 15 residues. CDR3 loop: CASSYRGLWDTEAFF.